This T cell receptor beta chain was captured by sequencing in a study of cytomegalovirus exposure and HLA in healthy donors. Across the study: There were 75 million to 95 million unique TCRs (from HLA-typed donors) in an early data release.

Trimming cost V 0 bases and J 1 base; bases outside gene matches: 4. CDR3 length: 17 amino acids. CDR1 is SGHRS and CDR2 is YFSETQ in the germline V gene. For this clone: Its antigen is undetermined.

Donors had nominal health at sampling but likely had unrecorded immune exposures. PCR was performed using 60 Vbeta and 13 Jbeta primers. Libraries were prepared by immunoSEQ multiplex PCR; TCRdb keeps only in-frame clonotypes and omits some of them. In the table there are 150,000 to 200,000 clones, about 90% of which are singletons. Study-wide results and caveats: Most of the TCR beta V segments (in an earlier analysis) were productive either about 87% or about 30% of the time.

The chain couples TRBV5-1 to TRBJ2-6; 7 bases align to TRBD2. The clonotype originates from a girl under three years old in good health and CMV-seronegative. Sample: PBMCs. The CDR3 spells CASSLVGGVSGANVLTF. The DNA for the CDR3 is TGCGCCAGCAGCTTGGTTGGGGGGGTTTCTGGGGCCAACGTCCTGACTTTC.